This TCR beta chain was recovered during a study of blood T cell repertoires in COVID-19. Study background: PBMCs, B-cell-depleted T cells, or T cells were the source of the cDNA or gDNA that made up the material.

This clone has more than one count but fewer than ten. TCRdb's table, derived via immunoSEQ multiplex PCR, lists solely in-frame clones and lacks some. The sample lists about 320,000 clones, 75% to 90% seen once, with over 4.5% in the top ten. Trimming cost V 3 bases and J 3 bases; bases outside gene matches: 10. CDR3 length: 17 amino acids. Germline CDR1 and CDR2: MNHNS and SASEGT. The sample consisted of PBMCs or T cells enriched from blood (not recorded which). This chain joins TRBV6-1 and TRBJ2-3; 9 bases are a match to TRBD2. The receptor was derived from a man under 40 who had recovered from COVID-19. The CDR3 spells CASSDWRGGFTTDTQYF. CDR3 DNA: TGTGCCAGCAGTGACTGGCGGGGGGGCTTTACAACAGATACGCAGTATTTT.